The 30 T cell receptor beta chains below all came from one sample that was sequenced in a study of CD8+ T cells in alopecia areata. Treatment meaning: oral pan-JAK inhibitor, 5-10 mg twice daily. Isolated RNA was reverse transcribed into cDNA used as the sequencing template. Sequenced by immunoSEQ multiplex PCR; TCRdb stores in-frame clones only, minus some. The sample carries a few hundred thousand clones, roughly two fifths recorded once. The sample consisted of CD4+ T cells sorted from blood, taken between weeks 30 and 35, from a patient treated with tofacitinib. The receptors shown here come from a human donor with alopecia areata.

The chain couples TRBV6-5 to TRBJ1-5, with D tentatively TRBD1 (5 bases). CDR1 is MNHEY and CDR2 is SVGAGI in the germline V gene. V shed 6 bases and J shed 2 bases, with 14 bases lying between them. This CDR3 spans 15 amino acids. CDR3 sequence: CASRGVQAGNQPQHF. The CDR3 DNA follows: TGTGCCAGCAGGGGAGTACAGGCCGGCAATCAGCCCCAGCATTTT.

This clone was recorded once. The chain carries TRBV29-1 and TRBJ1-3; a possible D gene is TRBD1 (6 bases). The CDR3 runs 15 residues. From germline, CDR1 is SQVTM and CDR2 ANQGSEA. V shed 0 bases and J shed 4 bases, with 13 bases lying between them. CDR3 DNA sequence: TGCAGCGTTGAAGATTTGAGGGGGTCAGGAAACACCATATATTTT. It encodes CSVEDLRGSGNTIYF.

This sequence joins TRBV4-2 and TRBJ1-1; D unclear. Germline loops: CDR1 LGHNA, CDR2 YNFKEQ. The CDR3 sequence is 20 residues long. V lost 2 bases and J 0 bases, leaving 25 bases between the germline ends. This chain's CDR3 is CASSQTQGRAGFTMNTEAFF. DNA for the CDR3: TGTGCCAGCAGCCAAACTCAAGGGAGAGCGGGATTCACCATGAACACTGAAGCTTTCTTT.

As to this clone: Additional DNA sequences in this sample encode the identical CDR3. This chain uses TRBV6-5 with TRBJ2-7; TRBD1 matches at 9 bases. CDR1 MNHEY and CDR2 SVGAGI come from the germline V gene. J gave up 2 bases and V 2 bases, and 4 bases lay outside the gene matches. The CDR3 spans 15 residues. The CDR3 spells CASSYRGQGAYEQYF. The CDR3 DNA follows: TGTGCCAGCAGTTACAGGGGACAGGGTGCCTACGAGCAGTACTTC.

There are a few counts of this clone. The chain links TRBV19 to TRBJ2-7; 9 bases align to TRBD1. Germline-derived CDR1 and CDR2 are LNHDA and SQIVND (reference sequence). The V and J ends lost 4 bases and 2 bases, in that order; junction bases with no gene match: 9. The CDR3 has 16 amino acids. The CDR3 reads CASSRFRDRETYEQYF. The DNA for the CDR3 is TGTGCCAGTAGTAGGTTCCGGGACAGGGAAACCTACGAGCAGTACTTC.

The chain carries TRBV5-1 and TRBJ2-2, with 8 bases fitting TRBD1. CDR3 length equals 16 residues. The V gene's germline CDR1 is SGHRS and CDR2 YFSETQ. The V segment lost 4 bases and the J segment 4 bases; nucleotides outside the gene matches: 9. The CDR3 reads CASSVQGAGGTGELFF. CDR3 in DNA: TGCGCCAGCAGCGTCCAGGGGGCTGGAGGCACCGGGGAGCTGTTTTTT.

This clone has more than one count but fewer than ten. The chain combines TRBV6-1 with TRBJ1-5, with D possibly being TRBD1 (5 bases). Germline CDR1 and CDR2: MNHNS and SASEGT. V gave up 3 bases and J gave up 0 bases, with 15 bases separating them. The CDR3 is made up of 17 amino acids. CDR3 region: CASSEGLTSDSNQPQHF. For the CDR3, the DNA is TGTGCCAGCAGTGAGGGACTGACATCCGATAGCAATCAGCCCCAGCATTTT.

V usage is TRBV20-1 and J usage is TRBJ2-2; D assignment may be TRBD1 or TRBD2 (5 bases each). Germline V gene sequence: CDR1 DFQATT, CDR2 SNEGSKA (reference sequence). CDR3 size: 10 residues. CDR3 sequence reads: CSRGAGELFF. CDR3 bases: TGCAGCCGGGGCGCCGGGGAGCTGTTTTTT.

This sequence joins TRBV25-1 and TRBJ2-1; D perhaps matches TRBD2 (6 bases). CDR1 is MGHDK, CDR2 SYGVNS, per germline. The V end was cut by 4 bases, the J end by 3 bases, with 16 bases between. The CDR3 totals 16 residues. This CDR3 reads CASSGGLARIYNEQFF. For the CDR3, the DNA is TGTGCCAGCAGTGGCGGTCTAGCGAGGATCTACAATGAGCAGTTCTTC. Variable domain in full (rest from reference TRBV25-1 and TRBJ2-1): EADIYQTPRYLVIGTGKKITLECSQTMGHDKMYWYQQDPGMELHLIHYSYGVNSTEKGDLSSESTVSRIRTEHFPLTLESARPSHTSQYLCASSGGLARIYNEQFFGPGTRLTVL.

This clone was detected a few times. This sequence joins TRBV7-9 and TRBJ1-1, with unresolved D. The CDR3 is made up of 15 amino acids. Trimming took 2 bases from V and 3 from J, leaving 13 bases between them. Germline CDR1 and CDR2: SEHNR and FQNEAQ (reference sequence). CDR3 coding DNA: TGTGCCAGCAGCTTATATAAGGGATTGGACACTGAAGCTTTCTTT. Protein sequence: CASSLYKGLDTEAFF. Full variable domain (missing parts from reference TRBV7-9 and TRBJ1-1): DTGVSQNPRHKITKRGQNVTFRCDPISEHNRLYWYRQTLGQGPEFLTYFQNEAQLEKSRLLSDRFSAERPKGSFSTLEIQRTEQGDSAMYLCASSLYKGLDTEAFFGQGTRLTVV.

The rearrangement joins TRBV5-1 to TRBJ2-3; no firm D call. From germline, CDR1 is SGHRS and CDR2 YFSETQ. V was cut by 7 bases and J by 0 bases, with 6 bases left in between. The CDR3 is made up of 12 amino acids. The chain's CDR3 is CASGSSTDTQYF. The DNA for the CDR3 is TGCGCCAGCGGGTCTAGCACAGATACGCAGTATTTT.

This clone was seen only a few times. V is TRBV19 and J is TRBJ2-7; D might be TRBD1 (6 bases). V lost 6 bases and J 3 bases, leaving 15 bases between the germline ends. CDR1 and CDR2 from the germline V gene are LNHDA and SQIVND (reference sequence). The CDR3 has 14 amino acids. CDR3 DNA: TGTGCCAGTAGCTACGGGACATGGGACTACGAGCAGTACTTC. Translated: CASSYGTWDYEQYF.

This clone occurred a few times. This chain uses TRBV5-6 with TRBJ1-6; D is perhaps TRBD1 (5 bases). With 4 bases removed from V and 9 bases from J, the gap between germline ends came to 14 bases. The CDR3 consists of 14 residues. The V gene's germline CDR1 is SGHDT and CDR2 YYEEEE. CDR3 region: CASSPGLLTSPLHF. The DNA of the CDR3 is TGTGCCAGCAGCCCGGGACTATTAACTTCACCCCTCCACTTT.

The rearrangement uses TRBV30 and TRBJ1-2, with D perhaps TRBD1 (5 bases). Trimming cost V 0 bases and J 7 bases, with 15 bases left between them. This CDR3 is built from 14 residues. Per germline, CDR1 GTSNPN and CDR2 SVGIG (reference sequence). CDR3 amino acids: CAWSVAQAPFGYTF. The CDR3, as DNA: TGTGCCTGGAGTGTCGCACAGGCCCCCTTTGGCTACACCTTC.

Points on this clone: Its ends do not fully match the called genes, so a read error is possible. The CDR3 bases are TGTGCCATCAGTGAGGGAAACACAGATACGCAGTATTTT. It is translated as CAISEGNTDTQYF. V usage is TRBV6-5 and J usage is TRBJ2-3; possible D gene TRBD2, 5 bases. In germline, CDR1 is MNHEY, CDR2 SVGAGI. CDR3 size: 13 residues.

This clone was seen only once. The rearrangement links TRBV29-1 to TRBJ2-3, with TRBD1 as a possible D gene (5 bases). V lost 6 bases, J lost 2 bases, and 15 bases lay in between. The germline V gene has CDR1 SQVTM and CDR2 ANQGSEA. This CDR3 is 14 amino acids long. The DNA of the CDR3 is TGCAGCGTGCAAACGCAGGGTTACACAGATACGCAGTATTTT. Its protein is CSVQTQGYTDTQYF.

This clone was detected a few times. The CDR3 reads CAWNPGSGNTIYF. The CDR3 nucleotides read TGTGCCTGGAACCCGGGCTCTGGAAACACCATATATTTT. The V call is TRBV30, the J call TRBJ1-3; unclear D gene. With 4 bases removed from V and 0 bases from J, the gap between germline ends came to 7 bases. The CDR3 extends over 13 amino acids. The germline V gene encodes CDR1 GTSNPN and CDR2 SVGIG (reference sequence).

The J gene is TRBJ2-3, the V gene TRBV5-1; the D is unclear. Germline values: CDR1 SGHRS, CDR2 YFSETQ. The V gene lost 5 bases and the J gene lost 2 bases, with 12 bases spanning the gap. CDR3 length: 14 amino acids. The CDR3 nucleotides read TGCGCCAGCAGTTCTGGTGAAGACACAGATACGCAGTATTTT. It specifies CASSSGEDTDTQYF.

The V and J genes are TRBV5-4 and TRBJ1-6; D might be TRBD1 (5 bases). The V and J ends lost 5 bases and 7 bases respectively, with 16 bases between them. Germline CDR1 is SGHNT and CDR2 is YYREEE (reference sequence). CDR3 length: 15 amino acids. CDR3 protein: CASSPQGKNNSPLHF. In nucleotides, the CDR3 is TGTGCCAGCAGTCCCCAGGGAAAGAACAATTCACCCCTCCACTTT. Complete variable domain (other parts from reference TRBV5-4 and TRBJ1-6): ETGVTQSPTHLIKTRGQQVTLRCSSQSGHNTVSWYQQALGQGPQFIFQYYREEENGRGNFPPRFSGLQFPNYSSELNVNALELDDSALYLCASSPQGKNNSPLHFGNGTRLTVT.

This chain links TRBV20-1 with TRBJ2-7, with D uncertain. Germline loops: CDR1 DFQATT, CDR2 SNEGSKA (reference sequence). V lost 6 bases and J lost 6, with 12 bases in between. The CDR3 loop spans 11 amino acids. The CDR3: CSAARWGEQYF. The CDR3 nucleotides are TGCAGTGCGGCTAGGTGGGGCGAGCAGTACTTC.

The sample holds many counts of this clone. The chain uses TRBV7-2 and TRBJ2-1; TRBD2 matches at 15 bases. Germline loops: CDR1 SGHTA, CDR2 FQGNSA. Unmatched junction bases numbered 7, after V lost 2 bases and J lost 8 bases. The CDR3 runs to 17 residues. CDR3 region: CASSLKGTSGGHDEQFF. In DNA, the CDR3 is TGTGCCAGCAGCTTAAAAGGGACTAGCGGGGGGCACGATGAGCAGTTCTTC.

The CDR3 nucleotides are TGTGCCAGCAGCTCACGACTAGCGGGAAACACCGGGGAGCTGTTTTTT. It codes for CASSSRLAGNTGELFF. The chain uses TRBV5-4 and TRBJ2-2; TRBD2 matches at 11 bases. The CDR3 spans 16 residues. Germline V gives CDR1 SGHNT, CDR2 YYREEE (reference sequence). The V and J ends lost 3 bases and 2 bases, in that order; junction bases with no gene match: 3.

This clone was recorded only once. This chain joins TRBV5-1 and TRBJ2-2; the match to TRBD1 covers 8 bases. Germline trimming cut 2 bases from V and 1 base from J; bases unmatched to any gene: 1. The CDR3 is 15 residues long. Germline CDR1 and CDR2: SGHRS and YFSETQ. DNA of the CDR3: TGCGCCAGCAGCTTCGACAGGGGGAACACCGGGGAGCTGTTTTTT. The encoded protein is CASSFDRGNTGELFF.

J is TRBJ2-7 and V is TRBV15, with D uncertain. Germline V gives CDR1 LNHNV, CDR2 YYDKDF (reference sequence). The CDR3 spans 14 residues. V lost 0 bases to trimming and J lost 2 bases, with 8 bases between them. CDR3 sequence: CATSREDGAYEQYF. CDR3 sequence (DNA): TGTGCCACCAGCAGAGAGGACGGAGCCTACGAGCAGTACTTC.

This clone was picked up one time. This chain uses TRBV4-1 with TRBJ1-1; no definite D call. Trimming left V 0 bases short and J 11 bases short, with 16 bases between. The CDR3 is 14 amino acids. Germline CDR1 reads MGHRA; CDR2 reads YSYEKL. The CDR3 is CASSQDIDGDRAFF. Written as DNA, the CDR3 is TGCGCCAGCAGCCAAGATATCGACGGGGATCGGGCTTTCTTT.

This clone turned up a few times. CDR3 loop: CASSQTGREPQPQHF. The CDR3 bases are TGTGCCAGCAGTCAAACAGGGAGGGAGCCTCAGCCCCAGCATTTT. This chain links TRBV27 with TRBJ1-5; tentative D call: TRBD1 (6 bases). Germline V lookup: CDR1 MNHEY, CDR2 SMNVEV (reference sequence). CDR3 size: 15 residues. V lost 5 bases and J lost 6, with 17 bases in between.

The V call is TRBV7-3, the J call TRBJ2-1, with a weak D call TRBD1 (6 bases). Germline V gene data show CDR1 as SGHTA and CDR2 as FQGTGA. Trimming pared 2 bases from V and 5 bases from J, leaving 7 bases between. There are 13 residues in the CDR3. The CDR3 loop reads CASSLHRDNEQFF. The CDR3 bases are TGTGCCAGCAGCTTACACAGGGACAATGAGCAGTTCTTC.

The gene calls are TRBV6-5 and TRBJ2-3; a possible D gene is TRBD2 (6 bases). Germline loops: CDR1 MNHEY, CDR2 SVGAGI. The CDR3 has 14 amino acids. V was shortened by 7 bases and J by 0 bases, with 11 bases between the two germline ends. This chain's CDR3 is CASKEGRSTDTQYF. In DNA form, the CDR3 reads TGTGCCAGCAAGGAGGGGAGAAGCACAGATACGCAGTATTTT.

The rearrangement uses TRBV6-6 and TRBJ1-5, with TRBD1 as a possible D gene (5 bases). The germline V gene has CDR1 MNHNY and CDR2 SVGAGI (reference sequence). This CDR3 is built from 15 residues. V was cut by 6 bases and J by 0 bases, with 12 bases left in between. CDR3 sequence (DNA): TGTGCCAGCAGCTCCGGGGACCTTAGCAATCAGCCCCAGCATTTT. Its translation: CASSSGDLSNQPQHF.

The rearrangement joins TRBV5-6 to TRBJ1-5; D is uncertain. V lost 2 bases and J 7 bases, leaving 10 bases between the germline ends. In germline, CDR1 is SGHDT, CDR2 YYEEEE. This CDR3 spans 13 amino acids. The CDR3 sequence is CASSLSVRQPQHF. The CDR3 DNA is TGTGCCAGCAGCTTATCAGTCCGCCAGCCCCAGCATTTT.